This T cell receptor beta chain was obtained from a study of T cells in Graves' hyperthyroidism and ophthalmopathy. Study-wide background: Peripheral blood sampling occurred at initial diagnosis, before any treatment. Notes on the study in general: Patients with ophthalmopathy were separated from those with stable hyperthyroidism by a 13 V-J model.

Amplification yielded TCR beta CDR3 regions, with RNA transcripts as the source. A first-round RT-PCR of the TCR CDR3 used the HTBI primer set. MiXCR was run by TCRdb on the multiplex PCR reads, yielding one entry per CDR3 protein. The sample shows about 690,000 distinct CDR3 sequences, 17% of them seen only once. Germline assignment: CDR1 SGHRS and CDR2 YFSETQ. V was pared by 0 bases and J by 4 bases, with 9 bases of the junction left unmatched. The length of the CDR3 is 18 residues. In the case of this clonotype: What it binds is not known.

Sequencing used blood. This TCR was sampled from a man aged 45 to 65 with Graves' hyperthyroidism. The V call is TRBV5-1, the J call TRBJ2-1, with TRBD2 matching 11 bases. The CDR3 reads CASSLAPVGTSGYNEQFF. The CDR3 DNA sequence: TGCGCCAGCAGCTTGGCCCCGGTGGGGACTAGCGGTTACAATGAGCAGTTCTTC.